What follows are 13 T cell receptor beta chains derived from one specimen sequenced in a study of post-analysis software for immune sequencing data. Findings and caveats of the study: Patients showed TRBV5-6, TRBV5-1 and TRBV20-1 among roughly 5 TRBV segments more frequent than in controls.

These receptors' antigens are unknown. cDNA libraries of TCR beta carried unique molecular identifiers. TCRdb analysed the PCR reads with MiXCR anew, one entry per CDR3 protein. Among about 820,000 distinct CDR3 sequences listed, approximately 57% were seen once. Sequencing used blood. The receptors were sampled from a girl aged 5 to 17 with multiple sclerosis.

The genes are TRBV20-1 and TRBJ2-4; possibly TRBD1 or TRBD2 for D (5 bases each). Germline CDR1 is DFQATT and CDR2 is SNEGSKA (reference sequence). The V gene lost 4 bases and the J gene lost 13 bases, with 32 bases spanning the gap. The CDR3 sequence is 17 residues long. The CDR3 protein is CSAIRGLTVSSFWEQYF. The CDR3 nucleotides read TGCAGTGCTATTAGGGGCCTGACAGTTTCTAGCTTTTGGGAGCAGTACTTC.

This clonotype is a singleton in its sample. The V call is TRBV24-1, the J call TRBJ2-5; weak D call: TRBD2 (5 bases). Trimming took 9 bases from V and 5 from J, leaving 12 bases between them. CDR1 is KGHDR and CDR2 is SFDVKD in the germline V gene. CDR3 length equals 12 residues. CDR3 nucleotide sequence: TGTGCCACCCCCTCAGGAGGCGAGACCCAGTACTTC. This gives the protein CATPSGGETQYF.

This clonotype has a handful of counts. V usage is TRBV7-3 and J usage is TRBJ2-1, with D tentatively TRBD1 (5 bases). The CDR3 runs to 13 residues. Germline V gene sequence: CDR1 SGHTA, CDR2 FQGTGA. Trimming pared 3 bases from V and 8 bases from J, leaving 11 bases between. The CDR3 is CASSFYQGDEQFF. CDR3 sequence (DNA): TGTGCCAGCAGCTTTTACCAGGGTGATGAGCAGTTCTTC.

V gene TRBV7-2 combines with J gene TRBJ1-3; D gene ambiguous. This CDR3 has 14 residues. Per germline, CDR1 SGHTA and CDR2 FQGNSA. Trimming took 5 bases from V and 0 from J, leaving 8 bases between them. CDR3 DNA: TGTGCCAGCAGCCCGTCTCCCTCTGGAAACACCATATATTTT. It is translated as CASSPSPSGNTIYF.

The CDR3 sequence is CASSRGAQPEAFF. The CDR3 nucleotides read TGTGCCAGCAGCCGGGGGGCGCAGCCTGAAGCTTTCTTT. The rearrangement links TRBV7-9 to TRBJ1-1; TRBD1 is a possible D gene (6 bases). The germline V and J ends were trimmed by 5 bases and 6 bases, with 13 bases remaining between them. The CDR3 sequence is 13 residues long. Germline lookup yields CDR1 SEHNR and CDR2 FQNEAQ (reference sequence).

The rearrangement uses TRBV14 and TRBJ2-7; TRBD1 aligns across 9 bases. The trim removed 6 bases at V and 2 bases at J, leaving 8 bases unmatched. The CDR3 sequence is 15 residues long. CDR1 SGHDN and CDR2 FVKESK come from the germline V gene. The CDR3 here is CASSFGTGLTYEQYF. The CDR3 DNA reads TGTGCCAGCAGTTTCGGGACAGGGCTTACCTACGAGCAGTACTTC.

This clonotype has only one observation. The DNA of the CDR3 is TGTGCCAGCAGCCTCCGACTAGCGGCTAGCACAGATACGCAGTATTTT. This encodes CASSLRLAASTDTQYF. The V gene is TRBV6-6, the J gene TRBJ2-3, with TRBD2 matching 9 bases. CDR1 MNHNY and CDR2 SVGAGI come from the germline V gene (reference sequence). There are 16 residues in the CDR3. The ends lost 6 bases at V and 0 bases at J; junction bases unmatched: 7.

The table lists this clonotype with a few counts. The chain is built from TRBV20-1 and TRBJ2-7; TRBD2 matches 11 bases. V was pared by 7 bases and J by 2 bases, with 13 bases of the junction left unmatched. Germline CDR1 is DFQATT and CDR2 is SNEGSKA (reference sequence). The CDR3 has 16 residues. The CDR3 protein is CSVRLILAGDPYEQYF. The DNA for the CDR3 is TGCAGTGTCCGCCTGATACTAGCGGGAGACCCCTACGAGCAGTACTTC.

The chain employs TRBV2 and TRBJ2-3; TRBD2 aligns across 13 bases. There are 16 residues in the CDR3. The V segment lost 11 bases and the J segment 5 bases; nucleotides outside the gene matches: 13. Germline CDR1 and CDR2: SNHLY and FYNNEI. CDR3 bases: TGTGCCTGCAACCGTGGACTAGCGGGAGCAATAGATACGCAGTATTTT. It codes for CACNRGLAGAIDTQYF.

The V call is TRBV7-2, the J call TRBJ2-6, with unresolved D. Between the trimmed V and J ends, which lost 4 bases and 2 bases, there was a span of 9 bases. Germline CDR1 SGHTA, CDR2 FQGNSA. The CDR3 consists of 15 residues. The CDR3 protein is CASSSEAAGANVLTF. The CDR3 DNA reads as TGTGCCAGCAGCTCCGAGGCGGCTGGGGCCAACGTCCTGACTTTC. The complete variable domain, with remaining parts taken from reference TRBV7-2 and TRBJ2-6, reads GAGVSQSPSNKVTEKGKDVELRCDPISGHTALYWYRQSLGQGLEFLIYFQGNSAPDKSGLPSDRFSAERTGGSVSTLTIQRTQQEDSAVYLCASSSEAAGANVLTFGAGSRLTVL.

The chain's CDR3 is CASGQALGTSYEQYF. Here the CDR3 DNA reads TGTGCTAGTGGTCAAGCCCTTGGGACCTCCTACGAGCAGTACTTC. The V and J genes are TRBV12-5 and TRBJ2-7, with D perhaps matching TRBD1 or TRBD2 (5 bases each). This CDR3 contains 15 residues. Per the germline V gene, CDR1 is LGHNT and CDR2 is FRNRAP. V was pared by 5 bases and J by 0 bases, with 14 bases between.

The rearrangement uses TRBV6-2 or TRBV6-3 and TRBJ2-5; 7 bases match TRBD1. CDR1 and CDR2 from the germline V gene are MNHEY and SVGEGT. Germline trimming cut 6 bases from V and 4 bases from J; bases unmatched to any gene: 14. CDR3 size: 16 residues. As DNA, the CDR3 is TGTGCCAGCAGCGATCCGCAACCAGGGGGTGGAGAGACCCAGTACTTC. This translates into CASSDPQPGGGETQYF.

The chain employs TRBV12-3 or TRBV12-4 and TRBJ1-6; TRBD1 aligns across 9 bases. This CDR3 comprises 15 residues. Trimming removed 5 bases from V and 10 bases from J; junction bases left unmatched: 9. CDR3 nucleotides: TGTGCCAGCAGTACACGGACAGGGGTTCGGTCACCCCTCCACTTT. Translated: CASSTRTGVRSPLHF.